This TCR beta chain was captured by sequencing in a study of T-cell reconstitution after alpha-beta-depleted transplantation in children. A TCRbeta library incorporating unique molecular identifiers was prepared. TCRdb reprocessed the PCR reads with MiXCR, giving one entry per CDR3 protein. Altogether about 200,000 distinct CDR3 sequences are present, approximately 7% being singletons, with the ten largest covering more than 5.5%. With regard to this clonotype: Antigen: not known.

This CDR3 is built from 16 residues. Trimming took off 0 bases at V and 7 bases at J, with 15 bases between the two ends. Germline values: CDR1 MNHNS, CDR2 SASEGT. Points from the study as a whole: When one year had passed after transplant, most T-cell counts and diversity came from newly produced T cells. Several hundred graft clones that had expanded were reportedly the source of alpha-beta T cells about two months after transplant. At day 60, the high TCRbeta diversity found in some patients originated from recipient T cells and thymic progenitors that had survived.

The sample consisted of PBMCs, taken before TCRalphabeta/CD19-depleted stem cell transplant. The source of this sequence is a boy under 10 years old with acute lymphoblastic leukemia, due to receive a stem cell transplant. The chain employs TRBV6-1 and TRBJ1-4, with a weak D call TRBD1 (6 bases). CDR3 region: CASSEALQGKAEKLFF. The DNA of the CDR3 is TGTGCCAGCAGTGAAGCGCTTCAGGGGAAGGCTGAAAAACTGTTTTTT.